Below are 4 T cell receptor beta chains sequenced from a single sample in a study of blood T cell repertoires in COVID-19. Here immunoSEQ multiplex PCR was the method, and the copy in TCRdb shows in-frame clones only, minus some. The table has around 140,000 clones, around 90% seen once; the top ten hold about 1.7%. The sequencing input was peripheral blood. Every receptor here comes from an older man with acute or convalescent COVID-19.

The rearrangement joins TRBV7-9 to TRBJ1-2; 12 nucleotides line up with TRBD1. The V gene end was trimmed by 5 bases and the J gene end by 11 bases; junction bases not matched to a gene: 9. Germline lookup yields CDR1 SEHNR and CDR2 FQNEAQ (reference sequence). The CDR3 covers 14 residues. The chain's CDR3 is CASSIGTGGAGYTF. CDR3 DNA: TGTGCCAGCAGCATCGGGACAGGGGGCGCCGGGTACACCTTC.

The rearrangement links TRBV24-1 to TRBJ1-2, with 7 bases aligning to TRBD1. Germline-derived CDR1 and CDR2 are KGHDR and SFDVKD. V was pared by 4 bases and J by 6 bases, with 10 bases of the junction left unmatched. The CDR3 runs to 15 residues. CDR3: CATSDPMSRGDGYTF. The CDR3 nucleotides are TGTGCCACCAGTGACCCAATGAGCAGGGGGGATGGCTACACCTTC.

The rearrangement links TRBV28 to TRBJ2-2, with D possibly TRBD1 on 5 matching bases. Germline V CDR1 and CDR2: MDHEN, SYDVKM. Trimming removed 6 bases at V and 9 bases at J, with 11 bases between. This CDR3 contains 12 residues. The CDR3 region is CASRSRGRELFF. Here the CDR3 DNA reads TGTGCCAGCAGAAGTAGGGGTCGGGAGCTGTTTTTT.

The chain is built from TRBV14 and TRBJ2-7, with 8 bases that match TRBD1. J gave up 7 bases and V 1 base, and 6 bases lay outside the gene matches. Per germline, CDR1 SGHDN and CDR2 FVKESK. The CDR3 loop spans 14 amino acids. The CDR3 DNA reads TGTGCCAGCAGCCAAGTGGGCAGGGGGCTGGAGCAGTACTTC. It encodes CASSQVGRGLEQYF. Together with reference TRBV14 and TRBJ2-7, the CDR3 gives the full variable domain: EAGVTQFPSHSVIEKGQTVTLRCDPISGHDNLYWYRRVMGKEIKFLLHFVKESKQDESGMPNNRFLAERTGGTYSTLKVQPAELEDSGVYFCASSQVGRGLEQYFGPGTRLTVT.